A selection of T cell receptor beta chains follows, all from one sample in a study of OX40 agonist ivuxolimab in advanced cancers. Assay: immunoSEQ multiplex PCR; the TCRdb copy retains only in-frame clones and omits some. This repertoire shows some 86,000 clones, 75% to 95% found once; its top ten account for approximately 7%. The specimen was CD4+ or CD8+ T cells sorted from blood, collected in a trial of the OX40 agonist ivuxolimab. The receptors originated from an adult with an advanced solid tumor such as melanoma, head and neck, liver or kidney cancer. CDR3s include the opening cysteine and the closing phenylalanine or tryptophan. A D gene is named only where the DNA matches it firmly. Only part of the rows carry a size: once, few, many, or a class if the clone is expanded.

CDR3: CASSPQKDYGYTF
DNA: TGTGCCAGCTCACCTCAGAAAGACTATGGCTACACCTTC
V: TRBV18
J: TRBJ1-2
D: NA
size: NA

CDR3: CASSEGLAGAKDEQYF
DNA: TGCGCCAGCAGTGAGGGACTAGCGGGAGCTAAGGACGAGCAGTACTTC
V: TRBV10-2
J: TRBJ2-7
D: TRBD2
size: NA

CDR3: CASRDSVKETQYF
DNA: TGTGCCAGCAGGGACTCCGTTAAAGAGACCCAGTACTTC
V: TRBV28
J: TRBJ2-5
D: NA
size: NA

CDR3: CASRRTGDEQFF
DNA: TGTGCCAGCAGGCGGACAGGGGATGAGCAGTTCTTC
V: TRBV2
J: TRBJ2-1
D: TRBD1
size: NA

CDR3: CASSPFSNPHEQYF
DNA: TGTGCCAGCAGCCCGTTTAGTAATCCCCACGAGCAGTACTTC
V: TRBV7-6
J: TRBJ2-7
D: NA
size: NA

CDR3: CASNKGQGFTYEQYF
DNA: TGCGCCAGCAACAAGGGACAGGGGTTCACCTACGAGCAGTACTTC
V: TRBV5-1
J: TRBJ2-7
D: TRBD1
size: NA

CDR3: CASSVGRQGGHTEAFF
DNA: TGTGCCAGCAGCGTAGGTCGACAGGGAGGGCACACTGAAGCTTTCTTT
V: TRBV7-2
J: TRBJ1-1
D: TRBD1
size: NA

CDR3: CASSLRRSSYNEQFF
DNA: TGTGCCAGCAGCTTGAGGAGGAGCTCCTACAATGAGCAGTTCTTC
V: TRBV5-4
J: TRBJ2-1
D: NA
size: NA

CDR3: CASSLGKGLGDSAQYF
DNA: TGCGCCAGCAGCTTGGGAAAGGGACTAGGGGACTCGGCCCAGTACTTC
V: TRBV5-1
J: TRBJ2-5
D: TRBD2
size: NA

CDR3: CASSVKPLNTGELFF
DNA: TGTGCCAGCAGCGTAAAGCCCTTGAACACCGGGGAGCTGTTTTTT
V: TRBV9
J: TRBJ2-2
D: NA
size: few

CDR3: CASSRPDREGYGYTF
DNA: TGTGCCAGCAGTCGACCGGACAGGGAGGGCTATGGCTACACCTTC
V: TRBV5-4
J: TRBJ1-2
D: TRBD1
size: NA

CDR3: CAWSLQSYEQYF
DNA: TGTGCCTGGAGTTTACAGTCCTACGAGCAGTACTTC
V: TRBV30
J: TRBJ2-7
D: NA
size: few

CDR3: CASSIDSASLVEQYF
DNA: TGTGCCAGTAGTATAGATTCCGCAAGTCTGGTCGAGCAGTACTTC
V: TRBV19
J: TRBJ2-7
D: NA
size: NA